These T cell receptor beta chains were read from a single sample in a study of cytomegalovirus exposure and HLA in healthy donors. Using immunoSEQ multiplex PCR, the repertoire was profiled, and TCRdb retains in-frame clones only, with some absent. The sample includes 77,000 or so clones, approximately 75% of them seen just once. Sequencing was done on a sample of PBMCs. These receptors all stem from a woman in her 40s in good health and CMV-seronegative. The CDR3 runs from the conserved cysteine through the conserved F or W. Each record gives: V gene, clone size, D gene, J gene, CDR3 DNA, CDR3 protein. A D gene is named only where the DNA matches it firmly. Clone size is shown for a subset of rows, as once, few, many or a class of expanded clone.

TRBV18,once,-,TRBJ1-4,TGTGCCAGCTCACCGCAGGGTACGGTGCCTAATGAAAAACTGTTTTTT,CASSPQGTVPNEKLFF
TRBV9,-,-,TRBJ1-5,TGTGCCAGCAGCCCCTTAGATCAGCCCCAGCATTTT,CASSPLDQPQHF
TRBV29-1,once,-,TRBJ1-4,TGCAGCGTCCGGGGGGCTAATGAAAAACTGTTTTTT,CSVRGANEKLFF
TRBV7-9,-,TRBD1,TRBJ1-4,TGTGCCAGCAGCTTAGGATGGGGACAGGGGATCAATAATGAAAAACTGTTTTTT,CASSLGWGQGINNEKLFF
TRBV28,-,-,TRBJ2-7,TGTGCCAGCAGACGCCAAAGAGCCGAGCAGTACTTC,CASRRQRAEQYF
TRBV28,-,TRBD1,TRBJ2-4,TGTGCCAGCAGCCCCACGGACAGGGCGGCCAAAAACATTCAGTACTTC,CASSPTDRAAKNIQYF
TRBV18,-,-,TRBJ1-2,TGTGCCAGCTCCTTATCTCGGCAGGAAATATATGGCTACACCTTC,CASSLSRQEIYGYTF
TRBV11-2,-,-,TRBJ2-6,TGTGCCAGCAGCAAGACACGACAGCCTGGGGCCAACGTCCTGACTTTC,CASSKTRQPGANVLTF
TRBV6-1,-,TRBD1,TRBJ1-2,TGTGCCAGCAGTGAGCCGGGACAGCCCACTAACTATGGCTACACCTTC,CASSEPGQPTNYGYTF
TRBV10-3,-,-,TRBJ2-7,TGTGCCACCCCCGGGTACGAGCAGTACTTC,CATPGYEQYF
TRBV4-2,-,-,TRBJ2-3,TGTGCCAGCAAAGCTTTTTCGGACTTCACAGATACGCAGTATTTT,CASKAFSDFTDTQYF
TRBV5-4,-,-,TRBJ1-1,TGTGCCAGCAGCTTGGAACAGGATGAAGCTTTCTTT,CASSLEQDEAFF
TRBV2,-,TRBD2,TRBJ2-7,TGTGCCGGCCTTAGCGGGGTGGTCTCCTACGAGCAGTACTTC,CAGLSGVVSYEQYF
TRBV30,few,-,TRBJ1-1,TGTGCCTGGAACTCCCGACTGAATGAAGCTTTCTTT,CAWNSRLNEAFF
TRBV19,-,-,TRBJ2-7,TGTGCCAGTAGTATTGTCTACCCCTACGAGCAGTACTTC,CASSIVYPYEQYF
TRBV7-9,-,-,TRBJ1-2,TGTGCCAGCAGCTTCATGGGGGCAAGAGGCTACACCTTC,CASSFMGARGYTF
TRBV18,-,TRBD2,TRBJ2-1,TGTGCCAGCTCACCTGCAGCGGGAATGGTGAACAATGAGCAGTTCTTC,CASSPAAGMVNNEQFF
TRBV5-4,few,TRBD1,TRBJ1-1,TGTGCCAGCAGCTTACAGGGGACTGAAGCTTTCTTT,CASSLQGTEAFF
TRBV7-8,-,-,TRBJ2-3,TGTGCCAGCAGCTTAGTTAGCGCCTCCACAGATACGCAGTATTTT,CASSLVSASTDTQYF
TRBV15,once,TRBD1,TRBJ2-7,TGTGCCACCGGGACAGGGCCTTACGAGCAGTACTTC,CATGTGPYEQYF
TRBV28,-,TRBD1,TRBJ1-5,TGTGCCAGCAGTTCGAACAGGGGCCCCCAGCATTTT,CASSSNRGPQHF
TRBV7-2,-,-,TRBJ2-5,TGTGCCAGCAGTTTATCTAGCGCCCACCCGGCGGAGACCCAGTACTTC,CASSLSSAHPAETQYF
TRBV7-8,few,-,TRBJ1-1,TGTGCCAGCAGCTTAGCTGTTGGCGGAAAGAACACTGAAGCTTTCTTT,CASSLAVGGKNTEAFF
TRBV7-9,-,TRBD1,TRBJ2-3,TGTGCCAGTCGACAGGGGGTAGCAGATACGCAGTATTTT,CASRQGVADTQYF
TRBV4-2,-,-,TRBJ2-1,TGTGCCAGCAGCACTTCGGACTATGAGCAGTTCTTC,CASSTSDYEQFF
TRBV9,-,-,TRBJ1-1,TGTGCCAGCAGCGCTGAGAGTAGAAACACTGAAGCTTTCTTT,CASSAESRNTEAFF
TRBV4-1,-,-,TRBJ1-1,TGCGCCAGCAGCCCAATCGGACGGGAAACGAACACTGAAGCTTTCTTT,CASSPIGRETNTEAFF
TRBV6-5,-,TRBD1,TRBJ1-1,TGTGCCAGCACTCGAGCCTCGGGACAGGTAACTGAAGCTTTCTTT,CASTRASGQVTEAFF
TRBV5-1,few,-,TRBJ1-1,TGCGCCAGCAGCTTGGCCACAGGAAGCCTCACTGAAGCTTTCTTT,CASSLATGSLTEAFF
TRBV6-5,-,TRBD2,TRBJ2-3,TGTGCCAGCAGTTATACTAGCGGAACCACAGATACGCAGTATTTT,CASSYTSGTTDTQYF
TRBV6-5,once,-,TRBJ1-2,TGTGCCAGCAGTTACACCCCCCAGGATAACTATGGCTACACCTTC,CASSYTPQDNYGYTF
TRBV30,-,-,TRBJ1-3,TGTGCCTGGAGTGTAGGGGCCTCTGGAAACACCATATATTTT,CAWSVGASGNTIYF
TRBV7-3,-,-,TRBJ2-1,TGTGCCAGCAGCCCCTCGGCGGTGAGCTCCTACAATGAGCAGTTCTTC,CASSPSAVSSYNEQFF
TRBV30,-,-,TRBJ2-1,TGTGCCTGGAGTGCACACGGGGTTAAGCTCACCTACAATGAGCAGTTCTTC,CAWSAHGVKLTYNEQFF
TRBV5-1,once,-,TRBJ1-1,TGCGCCAGCAGCGCCCTTGGAACGGGGGGGTCTGAAGCTTTCTTT,CASSALGTGGSEAFF
TRBV19,-,TRBD1,TRBJ2-7,TGTGCCAGTAGTAAACAGGGGGCGGTAAACGAGCAGTACTTC,CASSKQGAVNEQYF
TRBV12-5,-,-,TRBJ2-3,TGTGCTAGTGGCTATTCGGCAGGGAGGTCGTATACGCAGTATTTT,CASGYSAGRSYTQYF
TRBV5-4,-,-,TRBJ1-1,TGTGCCAGCAGCTTACGGGACATGAACACTGAAGCTTTCTTT,CASSLRDMNTEAFF
TRBV1,-,-,TRBJ2-7,TGCACCAGCAGCCAAGTCGCCAGGGGCGGGGGGCGGAGAGACGAGCAGTACTTC,CTSSQVARGGGRRDEQYF
TRBV5-6,-,TRBD1,TRBJ2-7,TGTGCCAGCAGCCATGGACAGGGGTCTACCTACGAGCAGTACTTC,CASSHGQGSTYEQYF
TRBV6-1,-,-,TRBJ2-7,TGTGCCAGCAGTGAAAACCGCTGGACACTCACCTACGAGCAGTACTTC,CASSENRWTLTYEQYF
TRBV27,-,TRBD2,TRBJ2-1,TGTGCCAGCAGTTCGGGACTAGCGGGAGTCAAGGGCAATGAGCAGTTCTTC,CASSSGLAGVKGNEQFF
TRBV6-1,-,-,TRBJ1-4,TGTGCCAGCAGTGAAGCGAGTCGCCTGGCCGTTGGGGGGGGACTGTTTTTT,CASSEASRLAVGGGLFF
TRBV7-2,-,-,TRBJ2-6,TGTGCCAGCAGCTTTGGCAGGGCCGGCTCTGGGGCCAACGTCCTGACTTTC,CASSFGRAGSGANVLTF
TRBV28,-,-,TRBJ1-5,TGTGCCAGCAGTTTAGACAGCAATAGCAATCAGCCCCAGCATTTT,CASSLDSNSNQPQHF